The 16 T cell receptor beta chains reported below all come from one sample, sequenced in a study of CD8+ T cells in alopecia areata. Extraction of RNA preceded its reverse transcription into cDNA, which served as the sequencing template. Using immunoSEQ multiplex PCR, the repertoire was profiled, and TCRdb retains in-frame clones only, with some absent. The table lists 170,000 or so clones, around 71% of them singletons. Treatment noted: oral pan-JAK inhibitor, 5-10 mg twice daily. The specimen was CD4+ T cells sorted from blood, collected at week 4, from a patient treated with tofacitinib. All receptors come from a human donor with alopecia areata.

This clone was counted between two and nine times. The gene calls are TRBV29-1 and TRBJ2-5; TRBD2 agrees at 8 bases. CDR1 and CDR2 (germline): SQVTM, ANQGSEA. Trimming cost V 5 bases and J 4 bases; bases outside gene matches: 6. This CDR3 has 13 residues. CDR3 nucleotides: TGCAGCGTTTCCATCGCGGGGGGAGAGACCCAGTACTTC. Protein: CSVSIAGGETQYF.

The chain has TRBV5-6 and TRBJ2-5; 8 nucleotides match TRBD2. V lost 0 bases and J lost 3; bases outside the gene matches: 1. Per the germline V gene, CDR1 is SGHDT and CDR2 is YYEEEE. This CDR3 spans 14 amino acids. In DNA, the CDR3 is TGTGCCAGCAGCTTGGCCGGGAGGGAAGAGACCCAGTACTTC. Protein sequence: CASSLAGREETQYF. The whole variable domain, filled in from reference TRBV5-6 and TRBJ2-5, reads DAGVTQSPTHLIKTRGQQVTLRCSPKSGHDTVSWYQQALGQGPQFIFQYYEEEERQRGNFPDRFSGHQFPNYSSELNVNALLLGDSALYLCASSLAGREETQYFGPGTRLLVL.

The V call is TRBV29-1, the J call TRBJ1-1; tentatively, D is TRBD1 (5 bases). The CDR3 is 13 amino acids. V lost 3 bases to trimming and J lost 4 bases, with 12 bases between them. Germline lookup yields CDR1 SQVTM and CDR2 ANQGSEA. The CDR3 spells CSVDQGSGTEAFF. CDR3 coding DNA: TGCAGCGTTGATCAGGGTAGCGGCACTGAAGCTTTCTTT.

V gene TRBV2 combines with J gene TRBJ2-1; D is unclear. With 6 bases removed from V and 6 bases from J, the gap between germline ends came to 9 bases. From germline, CDR1 is SNHLY and CDR2 FYNNEI. The CDR3 loop spans 12 amino acids. The CDR3 sequence is CASRNAANEQFF. CDR3 bases: TGTGCCAGCAGGAATGCCGCCAATGAGCAGTTCTTC.

The chain is built from TRBV5-6 and TRBJ2-1; the D gene is possibly TRBD2 (5 bases). CDR1 SGHDT and CDR2 YYEEEE come from the germline V gene. V gave up 5 bases and J gave up 7 bases, with 22 bases separating them. The CDR3 is 16 amino acids. Here the CDR3 DNA reads TGTGCCAGCAGACGATGGACGGACGGGGTTACTAATGAGCAGTTCTTC. Protein: CASRRWTDGVTNEQFF.

The gene calls are TRBV2 and TRBJ1-2, with 10 bases fitting TRBD1. In germline, CDR1 is SNHLY, CDR2 FYNNEI. This CDR3 region has 15 residues. J was trimmed by 4 bases and V by 5 bases; bases with no gene match: 7. Here the CDR3 reads CASSPRDRGAYGYTF. Here the CDR3 DNA reads TGTGCCAGCAGTCCACGGGACAGGGGAGCCTATGGCTACACCTTC.

For the CDR3, the DNA is TGTGCCAGCAGTTTAGCAGGGTCCGATACGCAGTATTTT. It codes for CASSLAGSDTQYF. The J gene is TRBJ2-3, the V gene TRBV27, with a weak D call TRBD1 (5 bases). Trimming took off 2 bases at V and 6 bases at J, with 9 bases between the two ends. This CDR3 spans 13 amino acids. Germline loops: CDR1 MNHEY, CDR2 SMNVEV (reference sequence).

The V gene is TRBV9, the J gene TRBJ1-1, with D unresolved. V lost 0 bases and J 1 base, leaving 7 bases between the germline ends. CDR3 length: 14 residues. CDR1 SGDLS and CDR2 YYNGEE come from the germline V gene. The DNA for the CDR3 is TGTGCCAGCAGCGTAGCGGAGGGGAACACTGAAGCTTTCTTT. Protein product: CASSVAEGNTEAFF.

This chain connects TRBV5-6 to TRBJ1-5; D call uncertain. Trimming left V 0 bases short and J 3 bases short, with 4 bases between. Germline V gene sequence: CDR1 SGHDT, CDR2 YYEEEE. CDR3 length equals 13 residues. This CDR3 reads CASSLGVNQPQHF. Here the CDR3 DNA reads TGTGCCAGCAGCTTGGGGGTCAATCAGCCCCAGCATTTT.

The chain employs TRBV19 and TRBJ1-6; D uncertain. The CDR3 extends over 13 amino acids. Germline loops: CDR1 LNHDA, CDR2 SQIVND (reference sequence). Trimming took 6 bases from V and 8 from J, leaving 11 bases between them. The CDR3 region has the DNA TGTGCCAGTAGCCGACGGGATGATTCACCCCTCCACTTT. Amino acids: CASSRRDDSPLHF.

The DNA for the CDR3 is TGTGCCAGCAGCTCGGGACTAGCTATCTCCGGGGAGCTGTTTTTT. Amino acid sequence: CASSSGLAISGELFF. This rearrangement joins TRBV13 to TRBJ2-2, with TRBD2 matching 9 bases. CDR3 length equals 15 residues. J was trimmed by 6 bases and V by 4 bases; bases with no gene match: 6. Per germline, CDR1 PRHDT and CDR2 FYEKMQ (reference sequence).

The chain recombines TRBV5-1 with TRBJ2-2; D is possibly TRBD1 (5 bases). CDR3 size: 14 residues. Trimming pared 6 bases from V and 2 bases from J, leaving 11 bases between. Germline lookup yields CDR1 SGHRS and CDR2 YFSETQ. CDR3 coding DNA: TGCGCCAGCAAGATGCAGGGTAACACCGGGGAGCTGTTTTTT. Its translation is CASKMQGNTGELFF.

This clone came up a few times. The chain links TRBV7-9 to TRBJ1-2, with TRBD1 identical over 12 bases. This CDR3 is 16 amino acids long. J lost 7 bases, V lost 6 bases, and 12 bases had no gene match. CDR1 and CDR2 (germline): SEHNR, FQNEAQ (reference sequence). The CDR3 here is CASRPGTGGALGGYTF. For the CDR3, the DNA is TGTGCCAGCAGACCCGGGACAGGGGGCGCCTTAGGTGGCTACACCTTC. Complete variable domain (other parts from reference TRBV7-9 and TRBJ1-2): DTGVSQNPRHKITKRGQNVTFRCDPISEHNRLYWYRQTLGQGPEFLTYFQNEAQLEKSRLLSDRFSAERPKGSFSTLEIQRTEQGDSAMYLCASRPGTGGALGGYTFGSGTRLTVV.

This clone was counted once. V and J are TRBV6-1 and TRBJ2-5; D may correspond to TRBD1 or TRBD2 (5 bases each). Between the trimmed V and J ends, which lost 0 bases and 7 bases, there was a span of 12 bases. The CDR3 runs 14 residues. Germline V lookup: CDR1 MNHNS, CDR2 SASEGT. The CDR3 here is CASSEAGPARTQYF. The CDR3 DNA is TGTGCCAGCAGTGAAGCGGGACCCGCCCGGACCCAGTACTTC.

V usage is TRBV7-2 and J usage is TRBJ2-1, with D hard to call. The germline V gene encodes CDR1 SGHTA and CDR2 FQGNSA. The CDR3 has 14 residues. Trimming took off 5 bases at V and 4 bases at J, with 12 bases between the two ends. CDR3 nucleotides: TGTGCCAGCAGCCCCGACATGGATTACAATGAGCAGTTCTTC. Residues: CASSPDMDYNEQFF.

The chain employs TRBV30 and TRBJ1-6; TRBD1 might be the D (5 bases). V was pared by 0 bases and J by 9 bases, with 9 bases between. This CDR3 is 13 amino acids long. CDR1 is GTSNPN, CDR2 SVGIG, per germline (reference sequence). The CDR3 DNA sequence: TGTGCCTGGAGTGTTCAAACAGGTTCACCCCTCCACTTT. This translates into CAWSVQTGSPLHF.